One sample yielded the 10 T cell receptor beta chains listed below, sequenced in a study of cytomegalovirus exposure and HLA in healthy donors. PCR used 60 Vbeta primers and 13 Jbeta primers. Only in-frame clones appear in the TCRdb table, and some are missing; sequencing was by immunoSEQ multiplex PCR. The sample lists about 120,000 clones, more than 60% occurring once. Sequencing used PBMCs. All receptors come from a woman aged 50 to 60 in good health and CMV-seropositive.

The chain links TRBV13 to TRBJ2-3; D is perhaps TRBD2 (6 bases). Trimming took off 3 bases at V and 7 bases at J, with 20 bases between the two ends. The CDR3 is 16 amino acids. Germline V gene sequence: CDR1 PRHDT, CDR2 FYEKMQ (reference sequence). The DNA of the CDR3 is TGTGCCAGCAGCTTCTCCCTGGACGGGAGCTTACATACGCAGTATTTT. Amino acids: CASSFSLDGSLHTQYF.

The V and J genes are TRBV15 and TRBJ2-7; D might be TRBD2 (6 bases). Germline V gives CDR1 LNHNV, CDR2 YYDKDF (reference sequence). This CDR3 has 15 amino acids. The germline V and J ends were trimmed by 0 bases and 2 bases, with 11 bases remaining between them. CDR3 region: CATSRDGGLAYEQYF. As DNA, the CDR3 is TGTGCCACCAGCAGAGATGGGGGACTGGCCTACGAGCAGTACTTC.

The chain links TRBV5-1 to TRBJ1-4; 7 bases map to TRBD1. Germline CDR1 and CDR2: SGHRS and YFSETQ. This CDR3 spans 15 amino acids. Trimming removed 2 bases from V and 0 bases from J; junction bases left unmatched: 1. For the CDR3, the DNA is TGCGCCAGCAGCTTAACAGGGGCAACTAATGAAAAACTGTTTTTT. This codes for CASSLTGATNEKLFF.

The CDR3 reads CAWSVLYEKLFF. The CDR3 DNA follows: TGTGCCTGGAGTGTACTTTATGAAAAACTGTTTTTT. This chain uses TRBV30 with TRBJ1-4; D unclear. V was trimmed by 0 bases and J by 6 bases, leaving 5 bases between them. CDR1 and CDR2 (germline): GTSNPN, SVGIG (reference sequence). The CDR3 is 12 residues long.

This chain connects TRBV5-1 to TRBJ1-4; 8 bases map to TRBD1. The CDR3 runs 16 residues. CDR1 SGHRS and CDR2 YFSETQ come from the germline V gene. V lost 0 bases to trimming and J lost 7 bases; unmatched junction nucleotides: 8. CDR3 nucleotides: TGCGCCAGCAGCTTGGTCGGTCAGGGGGCGGGTGAAAAACTGTTTTTT. Its translation is CASSLVGQGAGEKLFF.

The chain employs TRBV7-9 and TRBJ2-5, with TRBD1 identical over 7 bases. From germline, CDR1 is SEHNR and CDR2 FQNEAQ (reference sequence). V gave up 2 bases and J gave up 9 bases; unmatched junction bases: 9. The CDR3 has 14 amino acids. The CDR3 reads CASSLQTVGQAQYF. The CDR3 DNA follows: TGTGCCAGCAGCTTACAGACCGTAGGACAGGCCCAGTACTTC.

The chain uses TRBV7-2 and TRBJ2-5, with D hard to call. In germline, CDR1 is SGHTA, CDR2 FQGNSA. This CDR3 has 14 amino acids. The ends were cut back, 3 bases at V and 4 bases at J, with 12 bases in the middle. The CDR3: CASSFGHPGETQYF. The CDR3 region has the DNA TGTGCCAGCAGCTTCGGCCATCCGGGAGAGACCCAGTACTTC.

This clone appeared a single time. The chain employs TRBV18 and TRBJ2-5; TRBD1 is a possible D gene (6 bases). The CDR3 loop spans 20 amino acids. Deletions cut 3 bases from V and 2 bases from J, with 28 bases between. Germline V gives CDR1 KGHSH, CDR2 LQKENI. The CDR3 is CASSPRQGTRTDDLQETQYF. CDR3 coding DNA: TGTGCCAGCTCACCGAGGCAGGGGACCCGGACGGACGACCTTCAAGAGACCCAGTACTTC.

The J gene is TRBJ1-2, the V gene TRBV19, with D possibly being TRBD1 (6 bases). Trimming took 8 bases from V and 5 from J, leaving 15 bases between them. The CDR3 totals 13 residues. Germline CDR1 reads LNHDA; CDR2 reads SQIVND (reference sequence). CDR3: CASEEGEGYGYTF. The CDR3 bases are TGTGCCAGTGAAGAGGGGGAGGGATATGGCTACACCTTC.

The chain has TRBV11-2 and TRBJ2-7; 7 positions agree with TRBD2. The CDR3 is 15 amino acids. Germline V gene lookup returns CDR1 SGHAT and CDR2 FQNNGV. The V gene end was trimmed by 5 bases and the J gene end by 2 bases; junction bases not matched to a gene: 9. The CDR3 nucleotides read TGTGCCAGCAGCCCCCGTTTAGCGGGCCCCTACGAGCAGTACTTC. The encoded protein is CASSPRLAGPYEQYF. Full variable domain (rest looked up from reference TRBV11-2 and TRBJ2-7): EAGVAQSPRYKIIEKRQSVAFWCNPISGHATLYWYQQILGQGPKLLIQFQNNGVVDDSQLPKDRFSAERLKGVDSTLKIQPAKLEDSAVYLCASSPRLAGPYEQYFGPGTRLTVT.